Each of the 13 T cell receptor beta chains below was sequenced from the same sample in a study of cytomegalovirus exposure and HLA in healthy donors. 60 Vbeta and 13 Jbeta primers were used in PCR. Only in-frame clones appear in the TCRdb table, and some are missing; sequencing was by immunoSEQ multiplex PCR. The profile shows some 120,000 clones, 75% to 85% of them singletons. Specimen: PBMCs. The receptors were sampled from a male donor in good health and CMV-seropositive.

The CDR3 sequence is CASSYPGQGNTEAFF. The CDR3 region has the DNA TGTGCCAGCAGTTACCCCGGACAGGGGAACACTGAAGCTTTCTTT. V is TRBV6-6 and J is TRBJ1-1, with 8 nucleotides matching TRBD1. V shed 2 bases and J 1 base; nucleotides not matched to a gene: 3. The CDR3 length is 15 residues. The germline gives CDR1 MNHNY, CDR2 SVGAGI (reference sequence).

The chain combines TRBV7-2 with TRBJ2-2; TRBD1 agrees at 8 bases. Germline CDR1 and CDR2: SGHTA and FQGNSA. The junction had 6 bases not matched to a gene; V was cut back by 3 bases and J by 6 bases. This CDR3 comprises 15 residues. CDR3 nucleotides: TGTGCCAGCAGCTTGAGGCAGGGGGCCTCCGGGGAGCTGTTTTTT. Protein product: CASSLRQGASGELFF.

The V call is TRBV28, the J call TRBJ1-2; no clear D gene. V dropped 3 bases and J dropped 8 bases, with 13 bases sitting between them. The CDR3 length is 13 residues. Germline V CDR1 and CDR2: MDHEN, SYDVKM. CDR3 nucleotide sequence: TGTGCCAGCAGTTTGAGCCAGGCGGGGGGCTACACCTTC. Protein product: CASSLSQAGGYTF.

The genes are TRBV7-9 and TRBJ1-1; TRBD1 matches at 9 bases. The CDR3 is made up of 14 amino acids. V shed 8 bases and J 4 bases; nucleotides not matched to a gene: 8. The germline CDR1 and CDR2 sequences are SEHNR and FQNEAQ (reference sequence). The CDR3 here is CASGLGTGFTEAFF. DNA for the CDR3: TGTGCCAGCGGGCTTGGGACAGGGTTCACTGAAGCTTTCTTT.

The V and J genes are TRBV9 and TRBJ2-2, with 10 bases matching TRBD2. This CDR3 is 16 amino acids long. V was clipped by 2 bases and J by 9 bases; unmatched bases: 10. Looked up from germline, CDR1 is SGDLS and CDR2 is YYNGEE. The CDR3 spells CASSVRLAGEGRELFF. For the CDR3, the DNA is TGTGCCAGCAGCGTCCGGCTAGCGGGAGAAGGTCGGGAGCTGTTTTTT. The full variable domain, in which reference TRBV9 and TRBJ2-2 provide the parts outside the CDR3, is DSGVTQTPKHLITATGQRVTLRCSPRSGDLSVYWYQQSLDQGLQFLIQYYNGEERAKGNILERFSAQQFPDLHSELNLSSLELGDSALYFCASSVRLAGEGRELFFGEGSRLTVL.

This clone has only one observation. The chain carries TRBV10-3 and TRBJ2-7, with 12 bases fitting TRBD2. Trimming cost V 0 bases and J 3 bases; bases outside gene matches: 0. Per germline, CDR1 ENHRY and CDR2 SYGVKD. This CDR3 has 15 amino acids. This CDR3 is CAISESGLAGYEQYF. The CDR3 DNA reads TGTGCCATCAGTGAGTCGGGACTAGCGGGCTACGAGCAGTACTTC.

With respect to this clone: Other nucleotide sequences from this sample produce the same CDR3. The CDR3 loop is CATSRDRGYEQYF. The CDR3 DNA follows: TGTGCCACCAGCAGAGATCGGGGGTACGAGCAGTACTTC. The chain combines TRBV15 with TRBJ2-7, with D possibly being TRBD2 (6 bases). The CDR3 runs to 13 residues. Trimming left V 0 bases short and J 4 bases short, with 7 bases between. Germline values: CDR1 LNHNV, CDR2 YYDKDF (reference sequence). The full variable domain, in which reference TRBV15 and TRBJ2-7 provide the parts outside the CDR3, is DAMVIQNPRYQVTQFGKPVTLSCSQTLNHNVMYWYQQKSSQAPKLLFHYYDKDFNNEADTPDNFQSRRPNTSFCFLDIRSPGLGDTAMYLCATSRDRGYEQYFGPGTRLTVT.

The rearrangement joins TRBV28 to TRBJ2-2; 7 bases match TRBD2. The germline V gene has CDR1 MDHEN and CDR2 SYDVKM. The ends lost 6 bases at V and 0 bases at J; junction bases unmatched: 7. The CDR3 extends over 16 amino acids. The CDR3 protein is CASSRGLAANTGELFF. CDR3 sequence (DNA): TGTGCCAGCAGCCGTGGGCTAGCGGCGAACACCGGGGAGCTGTTTTTT.

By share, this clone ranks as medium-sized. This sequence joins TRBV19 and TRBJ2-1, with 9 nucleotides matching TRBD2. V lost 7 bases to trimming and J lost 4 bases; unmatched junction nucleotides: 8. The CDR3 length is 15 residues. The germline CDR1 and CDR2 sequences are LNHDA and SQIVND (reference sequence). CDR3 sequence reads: CASNDILAGYNEQFF. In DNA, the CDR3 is TGTGCCAGTAACGATATCCTAGCGGGATACAATGAGCAGTTCTTC.

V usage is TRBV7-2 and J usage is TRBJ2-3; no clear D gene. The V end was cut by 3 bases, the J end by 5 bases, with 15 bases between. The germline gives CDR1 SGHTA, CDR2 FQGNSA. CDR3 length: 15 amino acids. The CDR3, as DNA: TGTGCCAGCAGCTTTGCCCCCGCGATGAGAGATACGCAGTATTTT. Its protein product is CASSFAPAMRDTQYF.

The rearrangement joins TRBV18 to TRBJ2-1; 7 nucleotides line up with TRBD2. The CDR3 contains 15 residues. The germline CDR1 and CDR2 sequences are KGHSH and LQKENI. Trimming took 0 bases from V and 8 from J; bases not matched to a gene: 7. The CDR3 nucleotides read TGTGCCAGCTCACCACCGTGGCGGGAGAACGATGAGCAGTTCTTC. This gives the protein CASSPPWRENDEQFF.

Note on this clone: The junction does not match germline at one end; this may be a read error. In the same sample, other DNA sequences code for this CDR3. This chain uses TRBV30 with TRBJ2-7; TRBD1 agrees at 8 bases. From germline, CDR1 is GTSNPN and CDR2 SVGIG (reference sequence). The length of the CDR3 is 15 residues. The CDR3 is CAWSEGTGDPYEQYF. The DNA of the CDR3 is TGTGCCTGGAGTGAGGGGACAGGAGATCCCTACGAGCAGTACTTT.

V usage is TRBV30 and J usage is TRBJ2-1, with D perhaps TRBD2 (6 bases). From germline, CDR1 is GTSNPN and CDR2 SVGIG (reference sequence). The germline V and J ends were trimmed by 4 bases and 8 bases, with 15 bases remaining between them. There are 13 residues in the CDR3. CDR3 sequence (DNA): TGTGCCTGGACCACGGGAGTTAGCGATGAGCAGTTCTTC. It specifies CAWTTGVSDEQFF.